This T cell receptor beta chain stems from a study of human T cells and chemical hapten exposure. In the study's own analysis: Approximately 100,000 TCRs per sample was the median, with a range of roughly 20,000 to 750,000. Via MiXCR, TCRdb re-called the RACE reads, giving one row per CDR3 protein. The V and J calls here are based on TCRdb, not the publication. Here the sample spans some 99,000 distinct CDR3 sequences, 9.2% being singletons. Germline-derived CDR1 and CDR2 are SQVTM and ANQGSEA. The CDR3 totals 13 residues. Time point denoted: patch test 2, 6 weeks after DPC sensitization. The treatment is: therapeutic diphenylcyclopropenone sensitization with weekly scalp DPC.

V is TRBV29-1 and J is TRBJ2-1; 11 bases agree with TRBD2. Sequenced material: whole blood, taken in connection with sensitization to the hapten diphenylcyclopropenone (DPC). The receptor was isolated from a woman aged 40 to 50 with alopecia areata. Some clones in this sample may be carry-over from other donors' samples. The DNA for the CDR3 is TGCAGTAACCGACTAGCGGGGAGGAATGAGCAGTTCTTC. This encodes CSNRLAGRNEQFF.